A single TCR beta chain is shown here with its context. Antigen unknown. In the PCR, 60 Vbeta and 13 Jbeta primers were used. Sequencing was performed with immunoSEQ multiplex PCR; in TCRdb, only in-frame clones are kept and a portion is missing. The sample records 190,000 or so clones, 80% being singletons. These data belong to a study of cytomegalovirus exposure and HLA in healthy donors. Whole-study context: Of several hundred genotyped donors, about 80% grouped in the Caucasian-associated ancestry cluster. Study outcomes and limitations: When analyzed later, a missense DCLRE1C variant was found to be linked to TCR beta V- and J-gene trimming. Based on reports, TCR beta sequences accurately predicted HLA-A and HLA-B alleles for most subjects.

Germline values: CDR1 WNHNN, CDR2 SYGVQD (reference sequence). J was trimmed by 7 bases and V by 7 bases; bases with no gene match: 24. CDR3 length: 20 residues. The chain recombines TRBV10-1 with TRBJ1-5, with TRBD1 matching 11 bases. This sequence was found in a boy between 10 and 17 years old in good health and CMV-seronegative. The sequenced sample was PBMCs. The CDR3 loop is CASNKKIRGQGALATQPQHF. In DNA form, the CDR3 reads TGCGCCAGCAATAAGAAAATAAGAGGACAGGGGGCCTTAGCAACGCAGCCCCAGCATTTT.